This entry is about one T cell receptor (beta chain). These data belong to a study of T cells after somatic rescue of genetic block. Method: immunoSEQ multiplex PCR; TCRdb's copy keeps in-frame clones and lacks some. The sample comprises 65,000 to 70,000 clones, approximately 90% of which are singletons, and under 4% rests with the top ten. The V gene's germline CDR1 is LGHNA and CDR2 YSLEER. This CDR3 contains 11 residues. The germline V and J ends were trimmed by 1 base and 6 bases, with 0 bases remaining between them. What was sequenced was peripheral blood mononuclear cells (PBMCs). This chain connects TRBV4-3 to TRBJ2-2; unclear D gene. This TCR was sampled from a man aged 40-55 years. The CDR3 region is CASSQAGELFF. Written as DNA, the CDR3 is TGCGCCAGCAGCCAAGCCGGGGAGCTGTTTTTT.